This T cell receptor beta chain was observed in a study of cytomegalovirus exposure and HLA in healthy donors. Amplification used 60 Vbeta primers and 13 Jbeta primers. Data came from immunoSEQ multiplex PCR; TCRdb stores just in-frame clones and leaves some out. The table shows roughly 200,000 clones, with over 65% occurring only once. Trimming removed 4 bases at V and 2 bases at J, with 9 bases between. This CDR3 contains 14 residues. Germline V lookup: CDR1 SEHNR, CDR2 FQNEAQ (reference sequence). This clone was recorded once. The TCR was taken from a man between 18 and 29 years old in good health and CMV-seronegative. The rearrangement uses TRBV7-9 and TRBJ2-4; unclear D gene. The specimen sequenced was PBMCs. The CDR3 is CASSSWRTKNIQYF. The CDR3 coding sequence is TGTGCCAGCAGCTCCTGGCGGACCAAAAACATTCAGTACTTC.